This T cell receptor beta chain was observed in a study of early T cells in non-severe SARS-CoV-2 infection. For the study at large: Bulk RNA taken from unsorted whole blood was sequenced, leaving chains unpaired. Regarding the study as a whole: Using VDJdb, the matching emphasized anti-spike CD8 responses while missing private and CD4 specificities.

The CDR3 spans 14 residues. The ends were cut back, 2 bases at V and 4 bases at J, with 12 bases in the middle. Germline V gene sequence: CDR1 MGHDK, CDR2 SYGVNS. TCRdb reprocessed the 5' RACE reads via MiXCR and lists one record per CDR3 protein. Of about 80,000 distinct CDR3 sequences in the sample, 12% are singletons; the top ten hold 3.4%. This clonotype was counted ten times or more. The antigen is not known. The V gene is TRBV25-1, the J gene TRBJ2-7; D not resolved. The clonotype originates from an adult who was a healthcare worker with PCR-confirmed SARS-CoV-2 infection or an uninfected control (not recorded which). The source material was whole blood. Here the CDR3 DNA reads TGTGCCAGCAGTGAAGACTTCGACGGGTACGAGCAGTACTTC. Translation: CASSEDFDGYEQYF.